Each of the 7 T cell receptor beta chains below was sequenced from the same sample in a study of siplizumab effects on memory and regulatory T cells. TCRdb's copy holds only in-frame clones and misses some; the assay was immunoSEQ multiplex PCR. The data show around 110,000 clones, about 95% seen once. The sample taken for sequencing was non-Treg CD4+ T cells sorted from blood. The receptors were gathered from a human donor in good health.

This clone was seen once. The rearrangement uses TRBV7-8 and TRBJ1-1; D not certain. The ends were cut back, 1 base at V and 1 base at J, with 7 bases in the middle. The CDR3 contains 14 residues. The germline gives CDR1 SGHVS, CDR2 FQNEAQ. As DNA, the CDR3 is TGTGCCAGCAGCTTAGTGGCGAGGAACACTGAAGCTTTCTTT. Its translation is CASSLVARNTEAFF. Filled out from reference TRBV7-8 and TRBJ1-1, the complete variable domain reads GAGVSQSPRYKVAKRGQDVALRCDPISGHVSLFWYQQALGQGPEFLTYFQNEAQLDKSGLPSDRFFAERPEGSVSTLKIQRTQQEDSAVYLCASSLVARNTEAFFGQGTRLTVV.

This chain links TRBV11-2 with TRBJ2-7; D possibly matches TRBD1 or TRBD2 (5 bases each). V lost 0 bases and J lost 3, with 12 bases in between. Germline CDR1 and CDR2: SGHAT and FQNNGV. The CDR3 length is 15 residues. CDR3 coding DNA: TGTGCCAGCAGCTTAGAGTCGGGGACCTTCTACGAGCAGTACTTC. Amino acid sequence: CASSLESGTFYEQYF.

The chain is built from TRBV6-1 and TRBJ1-3, with D perhaps matching TRBD1 (6 bases). Germline-derived CDR1 and CDR2 are MNHNS and SASEGT. V lost 1 base and J 1 base, leaving 8 bases between the germline ends. CDR3 length: 15 residues. The CDR3 DNA follows: TGTGCCAGCAGTGAAGGAAGGGGGTCTGGAAACACCATATATTTT. Its protein is CASSEGRGSGNTIYF.

The chain employs TRBV5-1 and TRBJ1-4; 7 nucleotides line up with TRBD1. There are 15 residues in the CDR3. Germline CDR1 and CDR2: SGHRS and YFSETQ. V was pared by 4 bases and J by 4 bases, with 7 bases of the junction left unmatched. This CDR3 reads CASSRWTGFNEKLFF. For the CDR3, the DNA is TGCGCCAGCAGCCGGTGGACAGGATTTAATGAAAAACTGTTTTTT.

The chain uses TRBV25-1 and TRBJ2-5; the match to TRBD1 covers 7 bases. J was trimmed by 0 bases and V by 2 bases; bases with no gene match: 3. The CDR3 contains 15 residues. Germline V gene data show CDR1 as MGHDK and CDR2 as SYGVNS. Here the CDR3 reads CASSELGTDQETQYF. The CDR3 coding sequence is TGTGCCAGCAGTGAACTAGGGACAGACCAAGAGACCCAGTACTTC.

This clone was observed once. The chain is built from TRBV19 and TRBJ2-7; D is possibly TRBD1 (6 bases). V was shortened by 5 bases and J by 1 base, with 18 bases between the two germline ends. This CDR3 is 16 amino acids long. Germline V gene data show CDR1 as LNHDA and CDR2 as SQIVND (reference sequence). In nucleotides, the CDR3 is TGTGCCAGTAGTGGGCTCCGCGACAGGAGATCCTACGAGCAGTACTTC. It codes for CASSGLRDRRSYEQYF.

In this sample, this clone turned up a few times. This chain connects TRBV6-5 to TRBJ1-1; D not resolved. CDR1 is MNHEY, CDR2 SVGAGI, per germline. CDR3 length equals 11 residues. Trimming took off 6 bases at V and 8 bases at J, with 10 bases between the two ends. For the CDR3, the DNA is TGTGCCAGCAGCTCCGGGATAGAAGCTTTCTTT. Translating gives CASSSGIEAFF.